The 27 T cell receptor beta chains listed next were all sequenced from one sample in a study of response to subunit inactivated influenza vaccine. MiXCR was run by TCRdb on the RT-PCR reads, yielding one entry per CDR3 protein. The repertoire holds around 520,000 distinct CDR3 sequences, with 12% as singletons. The sample here was PBMCs from blood, taken on the day of vaccination. The receptors were gathered from a man aged 45-60 years who received an inactivated influenza vaccine.

This chain joins TRBV25-1 and TRBJ1-2; D may be TRBD1 (6 bases). Trimming stripped 8 bases from V and 7 bases from J, with 23 bases between. CDR3 length equals 15 residues. Germline-derived CDR1 and CDR2 are MGHDK and SYGVNS. CDR3 in amino acids: CASFPPKGVLSGYTF. DNA of the CDR3: TGTGCCAGCTTCCCTCCTAAGGGGGTGTTAAGTGGCTACACCTTC.

This clonotype was found a few times. The V call is TRBV4-3, the J call TRBJ2-2; D is unresolved. The V end lost 0 bases, the J end lost 0 bases, and 8 bases lay between the germline ends. The germline gives CDR1 LGHNA, CDR2 YSLEER. CDR3 length: 16 residues. CDR3 sequence reads: CASSQEGTPNTGELFF. CDR3 nucleotide sequence: TGCGCCAGCAGCCAAGAAGGAACACCGAACACCGGGGAGCTGTTTTTT.

In this sample, this clonotype turned up many times. V usage is TRBV13 and J usage is TRBJ2-3; D is uncertain. The V end lost 6 bases, the J end lost 2 bases, and 12 bases lay between the germline ends. This CDR3 spans 14 amino acids. Germline loops: CDR1 PRHDT, CDR2 FYEKMQ (reference sequence). The DNA for the CDR3 is TGTGCCAGCAGTCGTACAGCTTTCACAGATACGCAGTATTTT. Residues: CASSRTAFTDTQYF.

This clonotype was seen only a few times. V and J are TRBV11-2 and TRBJ2-5, with 11 bases identical to TRBD1. Looked up from germline, CDR1 is SGHAT and CDR2 is FQNNGV. Germline trimming cut 2 bases from V and 5 bases from J; bases unmatched to any gene: 13. The CDR3 spans 18 residues. CDR3 sequence: CASSLIPGTGGLLETQYF. CDR3 nucleotides: TGTGCCAGCAGCTTAATCCCAGGGACAGGGGGTTTGTTGGAGACCCAGTACTTC.

The chain links TRBV15 to TRBJ2-5; D tentatively fits TRBD1 or TRBD2 (5 bases each). Trimming pared 4 bases from V and 5 bases from J, leaving 14 bases between. The CDR3 has 14 residues. Germline CDR1 reads LNHNV; CDR2 reads YYDKDF (reference sequence). The CDR3 loop is CATSTLRGVETQYF. The DNA of the CDR3 is TGTGCCACCAGCACCCTCCGAGGGGTTGAGACCCAGTACTTC. Drawing the rest from reference TRBV15 and TRBJ2-5, the complete variable domain is DAMVIQNPRYQVTQFGKPVTLSCSQTLNHNVMYWYQQKSSQAPKLLFHYYDKDFNNEADTPDNFQSRRPNTSFCFLDIRSPGLGDTAMYLCATSTLRGVETQYFGPGTRLLVL.

V and J are TRBV20-1 and TRBJ2-1, with 7 bases lining up with TRBD1. The V and J ends lost 6 bases and 9 bases, in that order; junction bases with no gene match: 11. The CDR3 runs 13 residues. Germline V lookup: CDR1 DFQATT, CDR2 SNEGSKA (reference sequence). CDR3 region: CSARQGARREQFF. CDR3 coding DNA: TGCAGTGCCCGACAGGGAGCCCGACGTGAGCAGTTCTTC.

This clonotype was found many times. The V call is TRBV12-3 or TRBV12-4, the J call TRBJ2-3; 13 nucleotides match TRBD2. After removal of 6 bases from V and 6 bases from J, the junction contained 9 bases not matched to a gene. The length of the CDR3 is 16 residues. DNA of the CDR3: TGTGCCAGCAGCCTACTAGCGGGGGGGCTATCCGATACGCAGTATTTT. Translated, it gives CASSLLAGGLSDTQYF.

The V gene is TRBV7-8, the J gene TRBJ2-5, with 9 bases fitting TRBD2. CDR3 length equals 18 residues. V lost 0 bases, J lost 2 bases, and 10 bases stayed unmatched. Germline loops: CDR1 SGHVS, CDR2 FQNEAQ. CDR3 coding DNA: TGTGCCAGCAGCTTAGCGCGTCGGCTAGCGGGATATCAAGAGACCCAGTACTTC. The encoded protein is CASSLARRLAGYQETQYF.

CDR3 DNA: TGTGCCATCAGTGAGTCTACAGGGGACTGGGGTGAGCAGTACTTC. Translated, it gives CAISESTGDWGEQYF. The chain has TRBV10-3 and TRBJ2-7, with a weak D call TRBD1 (7 bases). CDR3 length: 15 amino acids. Between the trimmed V and J ends, which lost 0 bases and 7 bases, there was a span of 16 bases. In germline, CDR1 is ENHRY, CDR2 SYGVKD.

This sequence joins TRBV5-1 and TRBJ2-2, with 10 bases matching TRBD1. V lost 7 bases and J lost 4; bases outside the gene matches: 4. This CDR3 is 14 amino acids long. Looked up from germline, CDR1 is SGHRS and CDR2 is YFSETQ. The CDR3 nucleotides are TGCGCCAGCCGACAGGGGGCGGTCACCGGGGAGCTGTTTTTT. The encoded protein is CASRQGAVTGELFF.

This clonotype occurred many times. The CDR3: CASCQGMNTEAFF. CDR3 DNA sequence: TGTGCCAGCTGCCAGGGAATGAACACTGAAGCTTTCTTT. The chain recombines TRBV2 with TRBJ1-1; possibly TRBD1 for D (5 bases). The germline CDR1 and CDR2 sequences are SNHLY and FYNNEI. This CDR3 is built from 13 residues. Deletions cut 8 bases from V and 0 bases from J, with 10 bases between. The entire variable domain, with the rest obtained from reference TRBV2 and TRBJ1-1, is as follows: EPEVTQTPSHQVTQMGQEVILRCVPISNHLYFYWYRQILGQKVEFLVSFYNNEISEKSEIFDDQFSVERPDGSNFTLKIRSTKLEDSAMYFCASCQGMNTEAFFGQGTRLTVV.

Many counts were recorded for this clonotype. The chain employs TRBV4-2 and TRBJ2-2; D unclear. From germline, CDR1 is LGHNA and CDR2 YNFKEQ. V gave up 6 bases and J gave up 0 bases, with 8 bases separating them. The CDR3 contains 14 residues. In nucleotides, the CDR3 is TGTGCCAGCAGTGGCGGAACGAACACCGGGGAGCTGTTTTTT. Protein sequence: CASSGGTNTGELFF.

In its sample, this clonotype was seen a few times. The rearrangement joins TRBV12-3 or TRBV12-4 to TRBJ2-7; a weak D match, TRBD1 (6 bases). The ends were cut back, 3 bases at V and 2 bases at J, with 8 bases in the middle. The CDR3 totals 13 residues. CDR3 sequence reads: CASSFWTAYEQYF. The CDR3 region has the DNA TGTGCCAGCAGTTTTTGGACAGCCTACGAGCAGTACTTC.

This chain links TRBV7-2 with TRBJ1-2, with 7 bases aligning to TRBD1. V trimming: 5 bases; J trimming: 3 bases; junction bases outside the gene matches: 6. There are 14 residues in the CDR3. CDR1 and CDR2 (germline): SGHTA, FQGNSA. CDR3 coding DNA: TGTGCCAGCAGCCCCCGGGACAGTCACTATGGCTACACCTTC. As protein: CASSPRDSHYGYTF.

This clonotype was detected a few times. CDR3 in DNA: TGCAGTGCTAGAGTAGCGGGTCAAGAGACCCAGTACTTC. Its protein is CSARVAGQETQYF. The gene calls are TRBV20-1 and TRBJ2-5, with TRBD2 identical over 7 bases. J lost 2 bases, V lost 1 base, and 1 base had no gene match. CDR3 length equals 13 residues. Looked up from germline, CDR1 is DFQATT and CDR2 is SNEGSKA (reference sequence).

V and J are TRBV28 and TRBJ1-2; TRBD1 matches 7 bases. Germline CDR1 reads MDHEN; CDR2 reads SYDVKM. CDR3 size: 13 residues. The trim removed 6 bases at V and 6 bases at J, leaving 7 bases unmatched. The CDR3 loop reads CASRATGVDGYTF. The CDR3 DNA reads TGTGCCAGCAGAGCCACAGGGGTTGATGGCTACACCTTC.

The chain is built from TRBV10-1 and TRBJ2-7, with D tentatively TRBD1 (6 bases). The CDR3 length is 11 residues. Deletions cut 10 bases from V and 3 bases from J, with 10 bases between. Germline CDR1 WNHNN, CDR2 SYGVQD (reference sequence). The CDR3 loop reads CATRDNYEQYF. The CDR3 DNA reads TGCGCCACCCGGGACAACTACGAGCAGTACTTC.

This clonotype has just a few counts. The chain links TRBV4-3 to TRBJ2-2; D may be TRBD2 (5 bases). Per the germline V gene, CDR1 is LGHNA and CDR2 is YSLEER. Deletions cut 3 bases from V and 4 bases from J, with 12 bases between. The CDR3 is 15 residues long. CDR3 sequence reads: CASSQWDGLTGELFF. CDR3 nucleotide sequence: TGCGCCAGCAGCCAGTGGGATGGACTCACCGGGGAGCTGTTTTTT.

The V call is TRBV5-6, the J call TRBJ2-7; the match to TRBD2 covers 9 bases. Germline V gene data show CDR1 as SGHDT and CDR2 as YYEEEE. The trim removed 2 bases at V and 3 bases at J, leaving 9 bases unmatched. This CDR3 contains 16 residues. This CDR3 reads CASSFWREGRSYEQYF. CDR3 bases: TGTGCCAGCAGCTTCTGGCGGGAGGGCCGTAGCTACGAGCAGTACTTC. Combining the CDR3 with reference TRBV5-6 and TRBJ2-7 gives the whole variable domain DAGVTQSPTHLIKTRGQQVTLRCSPKSGHDTVSWYQQALGQGPQFIFQYYEEEERQRGNFPDRFSGHQFPNYSSELNVNALLLGDSALYLCASSFWREGRSYEQYFGPGTRLTVT.

A note on this clonotype: The junction shows a germline mismatch at one end, possibly a read error. J is TRBJ2-7 and V is TRBV2; 7 nucleotides agree with TRBD1. The CDR3 has 15 residues. The germline CDR1 and CDR2 sequences are SNHLY and FYNNEI. The CDR3 here is CASSEERGPSYEQCF. CDR3 sequence (DNA): TGTGCCAGCAGTGAAGAGAGGGGGCCTTCTTACGAGCAGTGCTTC.

The CDR3: CSARGQPSGRAYEQYF. In nucleotides, the CDR3 is TGCAGTGCTAGAGGCCAACCTAGCGGGAGGGCCTACGAGCAGTACTTC. The chain employs TRBV20-1 and TRBJ2-7; 12 bases fit TRBD2. Trimming cost V 1 base and J 2 bases; bases outside gene matches: 6. Germline CDR1 is DFQATT and CDR2 is SNEGSKA (reference sequence). The CDR3 length is 16 residues.

This clonotype appeared a few times. This chain joins TRBV7-9 and TRBJ2-5; tentatively, D is TRBD1 or TRBD2 (5 bases each). Trimming shortened V by 2 bases and J by 5 bases, and 18 bases separated the two germline ends. Germline-derived CDR1 and CDR2 are SEHNR and FQNEAQ (reference sequence). This CDR3 is built from 16 residues. The CDR3 protein is CASSLYGGEDTETQYF. The CDR3 coding sequence is TGTGCCAGCAGCTTATATGGGGGTGAGGATACGGAGACCCAGTACTTC.

This clonotype has ten or more counts. The rearrangement links TRBV5-6 to TRBJ2-7; D not resolved. Germline CDR1 SGHDT, CDR2 YYEEEE. The CDR3 loop spans 13 amino acids. The V and J ends lost 0 bases and 4 bases respectively, with 8 bases between them. In nucleotides, the CDR3 is TGTGCCAGCAGCTTGGTGGCGGCTTACGAGCAGTACTTC. Translating gives CASSLVAAYEQYF.

The chain joins TRBV28 to TRBJ2-7, with 8 bases identical to TRBD1. Per germline, CDR1 MDHEN and CDR2 SYDVKM. The J segment lost 6 bases and the V segment lost 6 bases, leaving 16 bases of the junction unmatched. CDR3 length equals 16 residues. The DNA for the CDR3 is TGTGCCAGCAGCAGCCGACAGGGGTTTTTTTCGGGCGAGCAGTACTTC. It specifies CASSSRQGFFSGEQYF.

This clonotype appeared a few times. This chain uses TRBV30 with TRBJ1-6, with 9 bases fitting TRBD1. The CDR3 runs 13 residues. V shed 7 bases and J 7 bases; nucleotides not matched to a gene: 5. Germline CDR1 reads GTSNPN; CDR2 reads SVGIG (reference sequence). The CDR3 coding sequence is TGTGCCTTCAACAGGGGGCTAAATTCACCCCTCCACTTT. Residues: CAFNRGLNSPLHF. The full variable domain, rest sourced from reference TRBV30 and TRBJ1-6, is SQTIHQWPATLVQPVGSPLSLECTVEGTSNPNLYWYRQAAGRGLQLLFYSVGIGQISSEVPQNLSASRPQDRQFILSSKKLLLSDSGFYLCAFNRGLNSPLHFGNGTRLTVT.

A few counts support this clonotype. The V call is TRBV29-1, the J call TRBJ2-1, with D perhaps matching TRBD2 (6 bases). CDR3 length equals 16 residues. CDR1 and CDR2 (germline): SQVTM, ANQGSEA. V lost 4 bases to trimming and J lost 0 bases, with 16 bases between them. The CDR3 DNA reads TGCAGCGTTGTTCACAGGCGGGGTAGCTCCTACAATGAGCAGTTCTTC. This gives the protein CSVVHRRGSSYNEQFF.

This clonotype was detected a few times. The V call is TRBV6-5, the J call TRBJ1-4, with 7 bases identical to TRBD1. CDR1 is MNHEY, CDR2 SVGAGI, per germline. This CDR3 region has 16 residues. With V trimmed by 2 bases and J by 5 bases, 8 bases remained unmatched. The CDR3, as DNA: TGTGCCAGCAGTTACAGTGGGGGACAGTTCAATGAAAAACTGTTTTTT. Protein product: CASSYSGGQFNEKLFF.